The present T cell receptor (beta chain) was sequenced within a study of blood T cells in healthy people across ages (dated by TCRdb to the mid-2010s). Regarding the study in general: In model experiments, roughly one uniquely barcoded TCR beta cDNA molecule per two T cells was captured by template switching. The donors were split into four age groups: young (average approximately 16 years), middle-aged (39), aged (more than 55) and long-lived (about 74). Two additional independent replicas of 1 million unique cDNA reads from the same blood draw were analyzed for two donors (one aged 18 to 30 and one aged 80 or older). To avoid experimental bias, donors of different ages were spread randomly across the sequencing lanes. Age-related changes in TCR beta repertoire diversity were measured in the study by deep sequencing normalized with unique cDNA molecular identifiers.

Donors were 39 systemically healthy Caucasian individuals from Russia aged roughly 6 to 90 years. Each donor gave roughly 9 milliliters of peripheral blood, drawn into EDTA-treated Vacutainer tubes. Ficoll-Paque density-gradient centrifugation was used to isolate PBMCs, with at least 7 million per sample. Total RNA was extracted from PBMCs with Trizol reagent, with at least 5 micrograms obtained per sample. For every donor, an aliquot of PBMCs went through flow cytometry to measure the percentages of naive CD45RAhigh/CD27high T cells. Turning to this clonotype: Its specific antigen is unknown. No base quality values were provided; no much bigger clone lies one nucleotide off.

Libraries were constructed by 5' RACE. Sequencing relied on an Illumina HiSeq 2500. A second PCR of roughly 6 to 12 cycles was performed with a sample-barcoded 5' primer and a J-beta primer mix. Each TCR beta cDNA molecule received a unique molecular identifier from a template-switch 5' adaptor carrying 12 random nucleotides. At least 3 million CDR3-containing paired-end reads were obtained from each sample. All of the RNA was converted into first-strand cDNA using the Mint cDNA synthesis kit, with a TRBC-specific oligonucleotide serving as the primer. Following uracil-DNA glycosylase treatment, all cDNA underwent a first 18-cycle PCR with the universal primers M1SS and BC2_uni_R. The original pipeline was this. Normalization of each sample was performed by random selection of 1 million high-quality reads, each carrying a distinct molecular identifier. Instead of being binned into consensus sequences, reads that shared molecular identifiers were thrown out. CDR3 identification, clonotype clustering and error correction used MiTCR with a Q25 quality threshold and the strictest error-elimination algorithm. Lower-bound total TCR beta diversity was estimated with a nonparametric unseen species model using Euler transformation. In-frame beta chains were kept once TCRdb had trimmed the public reads at Q25 with fastp and called clones with MiXCR. CDR3 protein sequences are deduplicated, and each keeps its most common genes and DNA. For this entry, the V and J calls and clone size follow TCRdb and not the study's own pipeline. For this sample the table gives approximately 1.5 million distinct CDR3 sequences, of which roughly 30% were detected only once. The ten largest clones add up to around 10% of the sample.

Overall study outcomes, separate from this receptor: Because donor CMV infection status was unknown, age-related changes in expanded clonotypes were potentially confounded. As age increased, observed TCR beta diversity per million T cells dropped in a roughly linear way, and a significant reduction was already evident by age about 40. Conclusive comparison of naive and antigen-experienced compartments was prevented by the profiling of bulk unsorted PBMCs. Compared with the aged group, the long-lived group had more naive CD4+ T cells, fewer expanded clones and increased TCR diversity, a pattern suggesting age selection. The percentage of naive T cells measured by flow cytometry correlated strongly with observed TCR beta diversity. Estimates of total diversity based on one million sequenced T cells were considered lower bounds and underestimates.

CDR1 and CDR2 were assigned from the germline V gene as SGHTA and FQGNSA. Deletion took 3 bases off V and 3 bases off J, with a span of 15 bases between the germline ends. The CDR3 holds 16 amino acids from the cysteine to the phenylalanine. Kept here is only the CDR3 DNA, which spans 48 bases and is read in frame from base 1. Sequences were obtained from blood. This receptor was obtained from a woman aged 30 to 39 in good health. Recombination joined TRBV7-2 with TRBJ2-1; the D call is tentative, TRBD1 or TRBD2, as each matches 5 bases. This receptor carries the CDR3 CASSFPGAEFYNEQFF. The nucleotides read TGTGCCAGCAGCTTTCCCGGGGCAGAGTTCTACAATGAGCAGTTCTTC.